This is a list of T cell receptor beta chains from one sample in a study of T cell repertoires in cytomegalovirus infection. TCRdb reanalysed the reads using MiXCR and keeps one entry per CDR3 protein. Of approximately 990,000 distinct CDR3 sequences detected, about a third appear once; the ten largest clones hold roughly 13%. These receptors have no known antigen. The material sequenced was cultured CD8+ T cells from PBMCs, taken from culture after CMV antigen stimulation. Source of these receptors: a human donor in good health (CMV status not recorded). Some clones in this sample may be carry-over from other donors' samples. CDR3s include the opening cysteine and the closing phenylalanine or tryptophan. Clone size is not always given. Where it is, it says once, few, many or a class for expanded clones.

len | abundance | v_gene | CDR3aa
15 | few | TRBV12-3/TRBV12-4 | CASSLSTGESETQYF
15 | . | TRBV27 | CASSLSDSGGETQYF
14 | few | TRBV12-3/TRBV12-4 | CATMTESSYNEQFF
15 | once | TRBV2 | CASTHGGQGFYEQYF
15 | few | TRBV5-4 | CASSHGTKGGETQYF
13 | . | TRBV5-6 | CASSSGPSRGYTF
16 | . | TRBV7-1 | CASSSPGTGVTGELFF
12 | . | TRBV6-6 | CASSQTDYGYTF
16 | . | TRBV6-4 | CASSAAASSSYNEQFF
15 | once | TRBV23-1 | CASKGAGDSNQPQHF
15 | . | TRBV19 | CASSIPQGDWTEAFF
16 | . | TRBV29-1 | CSVEGMTRDSYNEQFF
18 | . | TRBV7-9 | CASSSHIKGQGGSYEQYF
12 | few | TRBV25-1 | CASSDPRGSEFF
16 | . | TRBV5-1 | CASRSLSGTPSYEQYF
14 | few | TRBV5-6 | CASSLAVGIGELFF
14 | few | TRBV6-1 | CASIGGGVWQPQHF
19 | . | TRBV24-1 | CATSDDGTSGGYSYDEQFF
15 | few | TRBV27 | CASSTRTAYQETQYF
14 | . | TRBV19 | CASTSRGRNYGYTF
13 | . | TRBV15 | CALGETGDTEAFF
16 | . | TRBV6-1 | CASSETYRVTNEKLFF
16 | . | TRBV4-1 | CASSQETTASNQPQHF
16 | . | TRBV12-3/TRBV12-4 | CASSPWTESAKNIQYF
14 | few | TRBV6-2/TRBV6-3 | CASSRDSKNSPLHF
13 | . | TRBV5-5 | CASARGVNTEAFF
15 | . | TRBV6-2/TRBV6-3 | CASSHWDGATGELFF